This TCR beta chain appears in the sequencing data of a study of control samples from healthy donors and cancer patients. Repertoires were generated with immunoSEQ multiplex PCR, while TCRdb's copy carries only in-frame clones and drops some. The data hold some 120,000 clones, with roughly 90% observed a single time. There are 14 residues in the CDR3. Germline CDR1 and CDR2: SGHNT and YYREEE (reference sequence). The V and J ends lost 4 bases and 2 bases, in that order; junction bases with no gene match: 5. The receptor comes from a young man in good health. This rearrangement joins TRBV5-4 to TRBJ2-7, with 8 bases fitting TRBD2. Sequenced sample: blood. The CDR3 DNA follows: TGTGCCAGCAGCAGCGGGACTAGTCCCTACGAGCAGTACTTC. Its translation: CASSSGTSPYEQYF.